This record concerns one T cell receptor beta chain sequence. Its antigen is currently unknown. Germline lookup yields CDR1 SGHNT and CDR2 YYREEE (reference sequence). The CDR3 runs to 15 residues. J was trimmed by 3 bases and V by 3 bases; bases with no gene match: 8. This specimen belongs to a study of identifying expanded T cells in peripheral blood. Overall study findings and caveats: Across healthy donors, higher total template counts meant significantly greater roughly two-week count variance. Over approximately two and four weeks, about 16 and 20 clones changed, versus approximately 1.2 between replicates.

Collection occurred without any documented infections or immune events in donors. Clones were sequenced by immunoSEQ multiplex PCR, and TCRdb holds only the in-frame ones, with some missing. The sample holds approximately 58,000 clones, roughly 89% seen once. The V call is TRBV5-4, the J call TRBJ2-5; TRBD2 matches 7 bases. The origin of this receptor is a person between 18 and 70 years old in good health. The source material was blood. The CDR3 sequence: CASSSQWTSKETQYF. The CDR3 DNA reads TGTGCCAGCAGCTCACAATGGACTAGTAAAGAGACCCAGTACTTC.